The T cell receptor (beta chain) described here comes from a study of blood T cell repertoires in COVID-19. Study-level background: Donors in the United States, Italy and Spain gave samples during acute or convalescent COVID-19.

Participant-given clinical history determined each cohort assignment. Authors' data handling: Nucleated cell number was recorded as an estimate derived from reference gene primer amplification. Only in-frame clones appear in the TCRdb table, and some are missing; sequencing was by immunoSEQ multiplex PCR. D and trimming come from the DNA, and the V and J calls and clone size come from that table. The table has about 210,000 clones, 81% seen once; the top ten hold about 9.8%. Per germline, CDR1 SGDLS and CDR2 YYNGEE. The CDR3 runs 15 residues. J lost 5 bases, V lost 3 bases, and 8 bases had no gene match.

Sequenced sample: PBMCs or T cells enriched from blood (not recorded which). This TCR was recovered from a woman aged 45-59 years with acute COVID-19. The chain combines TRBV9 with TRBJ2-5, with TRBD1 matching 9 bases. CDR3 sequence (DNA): TGTGCCAGCAGCGGAGGACAGGGGCGGGTCGAGACCCAGTACTTC. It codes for CASSGGQGRVETQYF.